Included here is one T cell receptor beta chain sequence, with context. This sample is part of a study of blood T cell repertoires in COVID-19. Germline values: CDR1 SGHDT, CDR2 YYEEEE. Trimming took 4 bases from V and 3 from J; bases not matched to a gene: 3. The CDR3 loop spans 14 amino acids. The assay was immunoSEQ multiplex PCR, and TCRdb's table has in-frame clones only and misses some. The sample yields around 480,000 clones, 87% seen once. This clonotype was sampled from a woman between 18 and 29 years old who had recovered from COVID-19. Sequencing used PBMCs or T cells enriched from blood (not recorded which). This rearrangement joins TRBV5-6 to TRBJ2-1; the match to TRBD1 covers 8 bases. CDR3 bases: TGTGCCAGCAGCCCCGGGACAGGCTACAATGAGCAGTTCTTC. Protein sequence: CASSPGTGYNEQFF.